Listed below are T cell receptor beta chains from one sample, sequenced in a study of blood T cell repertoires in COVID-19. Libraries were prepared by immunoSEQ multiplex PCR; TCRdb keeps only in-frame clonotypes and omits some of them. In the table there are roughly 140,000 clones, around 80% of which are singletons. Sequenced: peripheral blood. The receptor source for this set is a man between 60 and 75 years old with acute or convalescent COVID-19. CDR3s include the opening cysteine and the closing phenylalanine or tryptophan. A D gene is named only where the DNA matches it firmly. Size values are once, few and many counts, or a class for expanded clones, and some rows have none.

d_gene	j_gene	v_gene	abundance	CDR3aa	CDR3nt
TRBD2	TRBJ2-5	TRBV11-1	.	CASSLGGGPIVGTQYF	TGTGCCAGCAGCTTAGGGGGAGGGCCCATCGTGGGGACCCAGTACTTC
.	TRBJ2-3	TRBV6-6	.	CASSLAASSTDTQYF	TGTGCCAGCAGTTTAGCGGCATCTAGCACAGATACGCAGTATTTT
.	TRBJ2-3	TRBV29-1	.	CSVEGGVSDTQYF	TGCAGCGTTGAAGGCGGTGTATCAGATACGCAGTATTTT
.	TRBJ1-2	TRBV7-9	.	CASSLESRDHGYTF	TGTGCCAGCAGCTTAGAATCCAGGGATCATGGCTACACCTTC
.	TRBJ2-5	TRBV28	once	CASSPLLSGLQETQYF	TGTGCCAGCAGTCCCCTCCTTTCAGGACTCCAAGAGACCCAGTACTTC
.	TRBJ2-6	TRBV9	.	CASSVDTPAFSGANVLTF	TGTGCCAGCAGCGTTGATACACCTGCCTTCTCTGGGGCCAACGTCCTGACTTTC
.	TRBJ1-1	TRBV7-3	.	CASSPPLTGGGLNTEAFF	TGTGCCAGCAGCCCCCCTTTAACAGGTGGAGGGTTGAACACTGAAGCTTTCTTT
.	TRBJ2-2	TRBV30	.	CAWSGAGDQGELFF	TGTGCCTGGAGCGGGGCAGGGGATCAGGGGGAGCTGTTTTTT
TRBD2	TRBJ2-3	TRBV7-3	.	CASSLGLAGASDTQYF	TGTGCCAGCAGCTTGGGACTAGCGGGAGCATCAGATACGCAGTATTTT
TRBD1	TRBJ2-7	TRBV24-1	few	CATSDDRVSEQYF	TGTGCCACCAGTGACGACAGGGTGAGCGAGCAGTACTTC
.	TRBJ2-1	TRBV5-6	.	CASSLARGSLDEQFF	TGTGCCAGCAGCTTGGCTCGAGGATCTCTTGATGAGCAGTTCTTC
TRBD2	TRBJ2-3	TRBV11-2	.	CASSLRAGGGDTQYF	TGTGCCAGCAGCTTACGTGCGGGAGGGGGGGATACGCAGTATTTT
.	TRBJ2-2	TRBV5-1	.	CASSLSTGNTGELFF	TGCGCCAGCAGCTTATCGACAGGGAACACCGGGGAGCTGTTTTTT
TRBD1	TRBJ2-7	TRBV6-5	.	CASRAGTGYYEQYF	TGTGCCAGCAGAGCCGGGACAGGGTATTACGAGCAGTACTTC
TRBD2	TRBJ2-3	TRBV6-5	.	CASSYSGRLTDTQYF	TGTGCCAGCAGTTACAGCGGGAGACTAACAGATACGCAGTATTTT
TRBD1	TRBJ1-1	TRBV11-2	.	CASRLTGGVEAFF	TGTGCCAGCAGATTGACAGGGGGTGTTGAAGCTTTCTTT
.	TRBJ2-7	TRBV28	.	CASSLGPLGQTYEQYF	TGTGCCAGCAGTTTGGGGCCCCTAGGACAGACCTACGAGCAGTACTTC
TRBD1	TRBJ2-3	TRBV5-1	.	CASSLRQGSTDTQYF	TGCGCCAGCAGCTTGAGACAGGGGAGCACAGATACGCAGTATTTT
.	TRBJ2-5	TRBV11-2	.	CASSLGAGFQETQYF	TGTGCCAGCAGCTTGGGGGCGGGTTTCCAAGAGACCCAGTACTTC
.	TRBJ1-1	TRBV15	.	CATGINLNTEAFF	TGTGCCACCGGCATTAATCTGAACACTGAAGCTTTCTTT
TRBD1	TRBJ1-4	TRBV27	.	CASSFRDRGEKLFF	TGTGCCAGCAGCTTCCGGGACAGGGGTGAAAAACTGTTTTTT
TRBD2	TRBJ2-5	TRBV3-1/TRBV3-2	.	CASSPGLAARQETQYF	TGTGCCAGCAGCCCCGGACTAGCGGCCCGACAAGAGACCCAGTACTTC
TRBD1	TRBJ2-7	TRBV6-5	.	CASIHGDRAYEQYF	TGTGCCAGCATACACGGGGACAGGGCTTACGAGCAGTACTTC
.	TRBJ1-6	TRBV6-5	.	CASSNREGNSPLHF	TGTGCCAGCAGTAACAGGGAGGGTAATTCACCCCTCCACTTT
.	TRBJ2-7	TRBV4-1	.	CASSQENGLDEQYF	TGCGCCAGCAGCCAAGAAAACGGTCTGGACGAGCAGTACTTC
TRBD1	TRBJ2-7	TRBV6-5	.	CASSYALDRDSYEQYF	TGTGCCAGCAGTTACGCACTGGACAGGGATTCCTACGAGCAGTACTTC
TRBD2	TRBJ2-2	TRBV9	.	CASTKAGGVNTGELFF	TGTGCCAGCACTAAGGCGGGAGGAGTAAACACCGGGGAGCTGTTTTTT